Listed here are 5 T cell receptor beta chains from one sample, sequenced in a study of blood T cell repertoires in COVID-19. Clones were read by immunoSEQ multiplex PCR, and TCRdb kept only the in-frame ones, dropping some. The profile covers just over 300,000 clones, with nearly 90% appearing a single time and less than 2% taken by the ten largest. Sequences were obtained from peripheral blood. Receptors were obtained from a woman under 40 with COVID-19, enrolled during active disease.

J is TRBJ1-2 and V is TRBV5-1; 8 bases fit TRBD1. Germline assignment: CDR1 SGHRS and CDR2 YFSETQ. This CDR3 is built from 15 residues. Trimming cost V 3 bases and J 4 bases; bases outside gene matches: 8. The CDR3 here is CASSSKQGVGYGYTF. The CDR3 DNA reads TGCGCCAGCAGCTCCAAACAGGGGGTTGGCTATGGCTACACCTTC. Full variable domain (missing parts from reference TRBV5-1 and TRBJ1-2): KAGVTQTPRYLIKTRGQQVTLSCSPISGHRSVSWYQQTPGQGLQFLFEYFSETQRNKGNFPGRFSGRQFSNSRSEMNVSTLELGDSALYLCASSSKQGVGYGYTFGSGTRLTVV.

V usage is TRBV5-6 and J usage is TRBJ2-3; no reliable D call. The length of the CDR3 is 12 residues. Per the germline V gene, CDR1 is SGHDT and CDR2 is YYEEEE. Trimming removed 3 bases from V and 0 bases from J, with 2 bases in between. Written as DNA, the CDR3 is TGTGCCAGCAGCTCTAGCACAGATACGCAGTATTTT. Amino acids: CASSSSTDTQYF.

The V gene is TRBV5-4, the J gene TRBJ1-2; 8 bases align to TRBD1. This CDR3 spans 17 amino acids. The V gene end was trimmed by 4 bases and the J gene end by 4 bases; junction bases not matched to a gene: 15. The germline gives CDR1 SGHNT, CDR2 YYREEE (reference sequence). The CDR3 nucleotides read TGTGCCAGCAGCCCAAGCACCCGGGACAGGATTGGCTATGGCTACACCTTC. Its protein is CASSPSTRDRIGYGYTF.

The chain combines TRBV5-1 with TRBJ1-2; 10 nucleotides match TRBD1. The junction had 3 bases not matched to a gene; V was cut back by 2 bases and J by 8 bases. Per the germline V gene, CDR1 is SGHRS and CDR2 is YFSETQ. The CDR3 sequence is 13 residues long. For the CDR3, the DNA is TGCGCCAGCAGCTTCGGGACAGGGGTAGGCTACACCTTC. Its translation is CASSFGTGVGYTF.

DNA of the CDR3: TGTGCCAGCAGCTCCCAAGGGGGAGCGGGGGGGCCAGAGACCCAGTACTTC. Its protein product is CASSSQGGAGGPETQYF. This chain joins TRBV11-2 and TRBJ2-5; TRBD2 matches 10 bases. Germline V gene lookup returns CDR1 SGHAT and CDR2 FQNNGV. V was pared by 4 bases and J by 4 bases, with 12 bases of the junction left unmatched. The CDR3 loop spans 17 amino acids.